The 14 T cell receptor beta chains reported below all come from one sample, sequenced in a study of T cell responses to AZD1222 COVID-19 vaccine. The method was immunoSEQ multiplex PCR; TCRdb's version includes in-frame clones alone and lacks a portion of them. The table includes approximately 88,000 clones, 90% to 95% detected once. Sequences were derived from peripheral blood, sampled on day 0 of AZD1222 vaccination. The receptor set was obtained from an adult in good health.

The chain is built from TRBV7-6 and TRBJ2-1; possible D gene TRBD1, 6 bases. The V end lost 2 bases, the J end lost 0 bases, and 23 bases lay between the germline ends. The CDR3 contains 20 residues. Germline CDR1 and CDR2: SGHVS and FNYEAQ. DNA of the CDR3: TGTGCCAGCAGCTTACCGAGTAAAGGGGGACACATACCCTCCTACAATGAGCAGTTCTTC. It codes for CASSLPSKGGHIPSYNEQFF.

The V and J genes are TRBV28 and TRBJ1-2; TRBD1 might be the D (5 bases). Germline CDR1 reads MDHEN; CDR2 reads SYDVKM. Trimming took off 6 bases at V and 0 bases at J, with 11 bases between the two ends. The CDR3 extends over 14 amino acids. The CDR3 DNA reads as TGTGCCAGCAGATGGGGGAGCGCTAACTATGGCTACACCTTC. Encoded protein: CASRWGSANYGYTF.

The gene calls are TRBV10-3 and TRBJ2-2; D remains ambiguous. The germline CDR1 and CDR2 sequences are ENHRY and SYGVKD. With 5 bases removed from V and 5 bases from J, the gap between germline ends came to 9 bases. The CDR3 spans 13 residues. This CDR3 reads CAISLDLTGELFF. CDR3 DNA: TGTGCCATCAGTCTAGACTTGACCGGGGAGCTGTTTTTT.

The chain has TRBV28 and TRBJ1-5, with D perhaps TRBD1 (5 bases). Trimming cost V 1 base and J 7 bases, with 14 bases left between them. CDR3 length: 15 residues. Germline loops: CDR1 MDHEN, CDR2 SYDVKM. CDR3 nucleotides: TGTGCCAGCAGTTTATCTACGGGGCGCGAGCAGCCCCAGCATTTT. It translates to CASSLSTGREQPQHF.

The CDR3: CASSERESLPVTF. CDR3 bases: TGTGCCAGCAGTGAAAGGGAGTCACTCCCCGTCACCTTC. V usage is TRBV6-1 and J usage is TRBJ1-2; no clear D gene. Looked up from germline, CDR1 is MNHNS and CDR2 is SASEGT. This CDR3 contains 13 residues. The V end was cut by 2 bases, the J end by 13 bases, with 17 bases between.

The chain uses TRBV24-1 and TRBJ2-3, with 9 bases identical to TRBD1. J was trimmed by 6 bases and V by 4 bases; bases with no gene match: 7. The CDR3 is 15 residues long. In germline, CDR1 is KGHDR, CDR2 SFDVKD. The CDR3 spells CATSDPGTGMDTQYF. The CDR3 DNA sequence: TGTGCCACCAGTGACCCCGGGACAGGGATGGATACGCAGTATTTT.

The gene calls are TRBV28 and TRBJ2-1; the D is unclear. The CDR3 totals 12 residues. Germline V lookup: CDR1 MDHEN, CDR2 SYDVKM. The germline V and J ends were trimmed by 6 bases and 3 bases, with 6 bases remaining between them. The DNA for the CDR3 is TGTGCCAGCAGGGCAGGCTACAATGAGCAGTTCTTC. This encodes CASRAGYNEQFF.

The rearrangement joins TRBV7-3 to TRBJ2-1; D remains ambiguous. Germline V gives CDR1 SGHTA, CDR2 FQGTGA. This CDR3 is 13 amino acids long. Trimming stripped 5 bases from V and 7 bases from J, with 12 bases between. CDR3 DNA sequence: TGTGCCAGCAGCCCAGTAGCTGAAAATGAGCAGTTCTTC. It is translated as CASSPVAENEQFF. The variable domain in full, completed from reference TRBV7-3 and TRBJ2-1, reads GAGVSQTPSNKVTEKGKYVELRCDPISGHTALYWYRQSLGQGPEFLIYFQGTGAADDSGLPNDRFFAVRPEGSVSTLKIQRTERGDSAVYLCASSPVAENEQFFGPGTRLTVL.

The chain employs TRBV5-5 and TRBJ2-2, with D unresolved. The CDR3 is made up of 16 amino acids. Germline CDR1 is SGHKS and CDR2 is YYEKEE (reference sequence). Trimming took off 1 base at V and 0 bases at J, with 10 bases between the two ends. The CDR3 sequence is CASSLYVGTNTGELFF. The CDR3 DNA follows: TGTGCCAGCAGCTTGTACGTCGGAACGAACACCGGGGAGCTGTTTTTT.

The CDR3 DNA sequence: TGTGCCAGCAGCCCCCGGGGGGAGGATCGCTTTACCAACGTCCTGACTTTC. Translation gives CASSPRGEDRFTNVLTF. V gene TRBV7-9 combines with J gene TRBJ2-6; 7 nucleotides match TRBD2. The germline V gene has CDR1 SEHNR and CDR2 FQNEAQ (reference sequence). Germline trimming cut 5 bases from V and 8 bases from J; bases unmatched to any gene: 15. The CDR3 covers 17 residues.

The chain recombines TRBV6-5 with TRBJ2-3; 9 nucleotides match TRBD2. This CDR3 spans 15 amino acids. Germline lookup yields CDR1 MNHEY and CDR2 SVGAGI. The trim removed 6 bases at V and 0 bases at J, leaving 4 bases unmatched. CDR3 DNA sequence: TGTGCCAGCAGAGCTAGCGGGATTAGCACAGATACGCAGTATTTT. Translating gives CASRASGISTDTQYF.

The J gene is TRBJ2-5, the V gene TRBV3-1 (or the pseudogene TRBV3-2); TRBD2 matches at 10 bases. Trimming cost V 1 base and J 4 bases; bases outside gene matches: 6. In germline, CDR1 is LGHDT, CDR2 YNNKEL (reference sequence). The CDR3 contains 16 residues. CDR3: CASSQGLAGEGETQYF. The CDR3 region has the DNA TGTGCCAGCAGCCAAGGCCTAGCGGGAGAGGGAGAGACCCAGTACTTC.

The rearrangement joins TRBV9 to TRBJ2-7; D possibly corresponds to TRBD1 (6 bases). The V end lost 0 bases, the J end lost 5 bases, and 12 bases lay between the germline ends. CDR3 length: 14 residues. Looked up from germline, CDR1 is SGDLS and CDR2 is YYNGEE. CDR3 nucleotides: TGTGCCAGCAGCGTAGTGGGACACACCGACGAGCAGTACTTC. Amino acid sequence: CASSVVGHTDEQYF.

This sequence joins TRBV19 and TRBJ2-1, with 9 nucleotides matching TRBD2. The CDR3 has 15 amino acids. From germline, CDR1 is LNHDA and CDR2 SQIVND (reference sequence). The V segment lost 5 bases and the J segment 7 bases; nucleotides outside the gene matches: 9. CDR3 sequence (DNA): TGTGCCAGTAGTTTGGTAGCGGGAGTAACAAATGAGCAGTTCTTC. This codes for CASSLVAGVTNEQFF.